Listed below are T cell receptor beta chains from one sample, sequenced in a study of CD8+ T cells in alopecia areata. Method: immunoSEQ multiplex PCR; TCRdb's copy keeps in-frame clones and lacks some. The sample has 150,000 to 180,000 clones, about 51% seen once. The input for sequencing was CD8+ T cells sorted from blood, taken at week 0. Receptors originate from a human donor with alopecia areata. Both conserved end residues are part of each CDR3. Each record gives: clone size, V gene, J gene, D gene, CDR3 DNA, CDR3 protein. D genes are given only for firm matches. Clone size appears in some rows only: once, few, many, or a class for an expanded clone.

size: NA
V: TRBV30
J: TRBJ1-4
D: TRBD1
DNA: TGTGCCTGGAGTGCAATCGCAGGGGGGGAAAAACTGTTTTTT
CDR3: CAWSAIAGGEKLFF

size: few
V: TRBV2
J: TRBJ1-2
D: TRBD1
DNA: TGTGCCAGGTGGGACAGGGGAGGCCTTGGCTACACCTTC
CDR3: CARWDRGGLGYTF

size: few
V: TRBV27
J: TRBJ2-5
D: TRBD2
DNA: TGTGCCAGCAGTTCCCCTAGCGGCCAAGAGACCCAGTACTTC
CDR3: CASSSPSGQETQYF

size: NA
V: TRBV10-3
J: TRBJ2-7
D: TRBD1
DNA: TGTGCCATCAGAAGGGACAGCGGCGAGCAGTACTTC
CDR3: CAIRRDSGEQYF

size: NA
V: TRBV9
J: TRBJ1-5
D: TRBD1
DNA: TGTGCCAGCAGCCCGGGACAGGGTTCAAATCAGCCCCAGCATTTT
CDR3: CASSPGQGSNQPQHF

size: NA
V: TRBV29-1
J: TRBJ2-7
D: NA
DNA: TGCAGCGTGCAGCCCGGGGGCTACGAGCAGTACTTC
CDR3: CSVQPGGYEQYF

size: few
V: TRBV27
J: TRBJ2-5
D: NA
DNA: TGTGCCAGCAGTTTAGGGCAACCCAAAGAGACCCAGTACTTC
CDR3: CASSLGQPKETQYF

size: NA
V: TRBV11-2
J: TRBJ2-3
D: NA
DNA: TGTGCCAGCAGCCCTGGGACTTCTAGCACAGATACGCAGTATTTT
CDR3: CASSPGTSSTDTQYF

size: NA
V: TRBV5-6
J: TRBJ1-1
D: NA
DNA: TGTGCCAGCAGCTTCGGGGTTTCGAGCACTGAAGCTTTCTTT
CDR3: CASSFGVSSTEAFF

size: once
V: TRBV30
J: TRBJ1-1
D: TRBD1
DNA: TGTGCCTGGACCCGGACAGGGAGCACTGAAGCTTTCTTT
CDR3: CAWTRTGSTEAFF

size: few
V: TRBV7-8
J: TRBJ2-3
D: NA
DNA: TGTGCCAGCAGCTTATCAAGCGGCCTCTATTCAGATACGCAGTATTTT
CDR3: CASSLSSGLYSDTQYF